This T cell receptor beta chain is drawn from a study of blood T cell repertoires in COVID-19. Whole-study context: The United States, Italy and Spain provided the acute and convalescent COVID-19 samples. Sample material is recorded as cDNA or gDNA derived from T cells, B-cell-depleted T cells, or PBMCs.

Profiling relied on immunoSEQ multiplex PCR, and the TCRdb table lists in-frame clones only, not all of them. The table has approximately 250,000 clones, approximately 86% seen once. The CDR3 consists of 13 residues. Trimming took 3 bases from V and 5 from J, leaving 8 bases between them. The germline gives CDR1 SGHAT, CDR2 FQNNGV. Sequenced input: peripheral blood. This chain links TRBV11-2 with TRBJ1-5, with unresolved D. This receptor was identified in a woman aged 55-69 years who had recovered from COVID-19. CDR3 bases: TGTGCCAGCAGCTTGAACCAGGATCAGCCCCAGCATTTT. It specifies CASSLNQDQPQHF.